A single sample gave rise to the 23 T cell receptor beta chains below, sequenced in a study of PD-1 blockade in classical Hodgkin lymphoma. Assay: immunoSEQ multiplex PCR; the TCRdb copy retains only in-frame clones and omits some. The sample includes 90,000 to 140,000 clones, roughly 89% seen only once; the top ten take roughly 19%. Time point of the sample: cycle 4 day 1 (C4D1), after more than 5 weeks of nivolumab. Every patient was affected by relapse after autologous stem cell transplantation, while exposure to brentuximab vedotin was not uniform. This material consisted of peripheral blood mononuclear cells (PBMCs), taken before the fourth cycle of nivolumab. These TCRs come from a human donor with classical Hodgkin lymphoma.

V usage is TRBV4-2 and J usage is TRBJ1-5; 8 bases agree with TRBD1. The CDR3 is made up of 16 amino acids. From germline, CDR1 is LGHNA and CDR2 YNFKEQ. J was trimmed by 4 bases and V by 0 bases; bases with no gene match: 5. The CDR3 region is CASSQDGQGKNQPQHF. The CDR3 DNA reads TGTGCCAGCAGCCAAGATGGACAGGGAAAGAATCAGCCCCAGCATTTT.

The chain recombines TRBV18 with TRBJ2-7, with a possible D match to TRBD1 (6 bases). The CDR3 runs to 15 residues. V shed 3 bases and J shed 2 bases, with 14 bases lying between them. Looked up from germline, CDR1 is KGHSH and CDR2 is LQKENI. The CDR3 DNA reads TGTGCCAGCTCACCCGAAGGACAGCGAACCTACGAGCAGTACTTC. This sequence encodes CASSPEGQRTYEQYF.

A few counts support this clone. For the CDR3, the DNA is TGTGCCAGTAGTCACGATAAGCAGAACACTGAAGCTTTCTTT. Amino acids: CASSHDKQNTEAFF. V gene TRBV19 combines with J gene TRBJ1-1; D gene ambiguous. V was trimmed by 5 bases and J by 1 base, leaving 11 bases between them. Per germline, CDR1 LNHDA and CDR2 SQIVND (reference sequence). The CDR3 spans 14 residues.

CDR3 DNA sequence: TGTGCCTGGAGTGTAGCGGTCTTAAACACCATATATTTT. Its protein product is CAWSVAVLNTIYF. The chain links TRBV30 to TRBJ1-3; no clear D gene. Per the germline V gene, CDR1 is GTSNPN and CDR2 is SVGIG (reference sequence). The CDR3 loop spans 13 amino acids. V was shortened by 0 bases and J by 6 bases, with 9 bases between the two germline ends.

The chain joins TRBV7-9 to TRBJ2-5, with TRBD1 matching over 9 bases. The CDR3 is made up of 14 amino acids. Germline trimming cut 3 bases from V and 5 bases from J; bases unmatched to any gene: 4. Germline CDR1 SEHNR, CDR2 FQNEAQ (reference sequence). The CDR3 here is CASSFEQGAETQYF. For the CDR3, the DNA is TGTGCCAGCAGCTTCGAACAGGGGGCCGAGACCCAGTACTTC.

The chain links TRBV5-4 to TRBJ1-2, with D unclear. Germline CDR1 reads SGHNT; CDR2 reads YYREEE (reference sequence). The CDR3 covers 12 residues. Trimming took off 3 bases at V and 2 bases at J, with 5 bases between the two ends. The CDR3 DNA follows: TGTGCCAGCAGCTCACTGAACTATGGCTACACCTTC. Its translation: CASSSLNYGYTF.

The rearrangement joins TRBV5-5 to TRBJ1-1; D possibly corresponds to TRBD1 (5 bases). This CDR3 has 16 residues. Trimming took off 0 bases at V and 1 base at J, with 13 bases between the two ends. Germline V gives CDR1 SGHKS, CDR2 YYEKEE (reference sequence). The CDR3 DNA follows: TGTGCCAGCAGCTTGGCGACCGGGACCTCGAACACTGAAGCTTTCTTT. Protein product: CASSLATGTSNTEAFF.

The V and J genes are TRBV13 and TRBJ2-5; D may match TRBD1 or TRBD2 (5 bases each). Germline lookup yields CDR1 PRHDT and CDR2 FYEKMQ (reference sequence). CDR3 length: 19 residues. The V and J ends lost 1 base and 5 bases respectively, with 26 bases between them. In nucleotides, the CDR3 is TGTGCCAGCAGCTTAGTCCTTACTCCCTCGGGGCGACTGTGGGAGACCCAGTACTTC. Protein product: CASSLVLTPSGRLWETQYF. The full variable domain, its missing parts supplied by reference TRBV13 and TRBJ2-5, is AAGVIQSPRHLIKEKRETATLKCYPIPRHDTVYWYQQGPGQDPQFLISFYEKMQSDKGSIPDRFSAQQFSDYHSELNMSSLELGDSALYFCASSLVLTPSGRLWETQYFGPGTRLLVL.

The rearrangement links TRBV11-1 to TRBJ2-1; D is ambiguous. Between the trimmed V and J ends, which lost 5 bases and 7 bases, there was a span of 12 bases. The CDR3 spans 13 residues. Germline V gives CDR1 SGHAT, CDR2 FQDESV (reference sequence). The CDR3 nucleotides are TGTGCCAGCAGCACCGGCCCCCAGAATGAGCAGTTCTTC. Protein: CASSTGPQNEQFF.

The chain couples TRBV18 to TRBJ2-7; D assignment may be TRBD1 or TRBD2 (5 bases each). This CDR3 region has 13 residues. The ends were cut back, 1 base at V and 5 bases at J, with 9 bases in the middle. Germline CDR1 and CDR2: KGHSH and LQKENI. In nucleotides, the CDR3 is TGTGCCAGCTCACCACGACAGAGGGACGAGCAGTACTTC. This codes for CASSPRQRDEQYF.

The V and J genes are TRBV5-4 and TRBJ2-3, with 12 bases lining up with TRBD2. CDR1 is SGHNT and CDR2 is YYREEE in the germline V gene (reference sequence). The CDR3 is 20 residues long. J was trimmed by 2 bases and V by 4 bases; bases with no gene match: 17. In nucleotides, the CDR3 is TGTGCCAGCAGCCCGAAGACTAGCGGGAGTTCGCCGGTAACCACAGATACGCAGTATTTT. It translates to CASSPKTSGSSPVTTDTQYF.

This clone occurred once. The chain joins TRBV11-2 to TRBJ2-1; perhaps TRBD2 as D (6 bases). Germline assignment: CDR1 SGHAT and CDR2 FQNNGV. Between the trimmed V and J ends, which lost 2 bases and 5 bases, there was a span of 16 bases. This CDR3 contains 16 residues. CDR3 amino acids: CASSLPGGPVNNEQFF. CDR3 DNA sequence: TGTGCCAGCAGCTTACCCGGAGGGCCAGTTAACAATGAGCAGTTCTTC. The full variable domain, its missing parts supplied by reference TRBV11-2 and TRBJ2-1, is EAGVAQSPRYKIIEKRQSVAFWCNPISGHATLYWYQQILGQGPKLLIQFQNNGVVDDSQLPKDRFSAERLKGVDSTLKIQPAKLEDSAVYLCASSLPGGPVNNEQFFGPGTRLTVL.

The chain couples TRBV6-5 to TRBJ1-1, with D perhaps TRBD1 (6 bases). The V gene's germline CDR1 is MNHEY and CDR2 SVGAGI. With 8 bases removed from V and 11 bases from J, the gap between germline ends came to 15 bases. This CDR3 has 11 amino acids. CDR3: CASGPGAGAFF. The CDR3 coding sequence is TGTGCCAGCGGCCCAGGGGCGGGCGCTTTCTTT.

The gene calls are TRBV28 and TRBJ2-1, with TRBD1 matching over 8 bases. The trim removed 3 bases at V and 5 bases at J, leaving 3 bases unmatched. Germline loops: CDR1 MDHEN, CDR2 SYDVKM. The CDR3 consists of 14 residues. The CDR3 DNA reads TGTGCCAGCAGTTTCCGGGACAGGCACAATGAGCAGTTCTTC. Translated, it gives CASSFRDRHNEQFF. Using reference TRBV28 and TRBJ2-1 for the parts outside the CDR3, the full variable domain is DVKVTQSSRYLVKRTGEKVFLECVQDMDHENMFWYRQDPGLGLRLIYFSYDVKMKEKGDIPEGYSVSREKKERFSLILESASTNQTSMYLCASSFRDRHNEQFFGPGTRLTVL.

The CDR3 protein is CASRVRRTGELFF. The CDR3 DNA is TGTGCCAGCAGGGTCCGAAGGACCGGGGAGCTGTTTTTT. The genes are TRBV2 and TRBJ2-2; no reliable D call. Looked up from germline, CDR1 is SNHLY and CDR2 is FYNNEI. The CDR3 has 13 amino acids. V lost 6 bases and J lost 5, with 10 bases in between.

This chain links TRBV18 with TRBJ1-3; the D gene is possibly TRBD1 (5 bases). V was cut by 3 bases and J by 0 bases, with 9 bases left in between. CDR1 and CDR2 (germline): KGHSH, LQKENI. The CDR3 has 15 amino acids. CDR3 in amino acids: CASSPWTPSGNTIYF. The CDR3 nucleotides read TGTGCCAGCTCACCTTGGACACCCTCTGGAAACACCATATATTTT. The full variable domain, completed using reference TRBV18 and TRBJ1-3, is NAGVMQNPRHLVRRRGQEARLRCSPMKGHSHVYWYRQLPEEGLKFMVYLQKENIIDESGMPKERFSAEFPKEGPSILRIQQVVRGDSAAYFCASSPWTPSGNTIYFGEGSWLTVV.

This chain connects TRBV5-4 to TRBJ2-1, with D possibly matching TRBD2 (6 bases). The length of the CDR3 is 16 residues. Germline V gene sequence: CDR1 SGHNT, CDR2 YYREEE (reference sequence). The V and J ends lost 5 bases and 8 bases respectively, with 23 bases between them. CDR3 protein: CASRGGIAALGDEQFF. Here the CDR3 DNA reads TGTGCCAGCAGGGGAGGCATTGCGGCTCTAGGGGATGAGCAGTTCTTC. The entire variable domain, with the rest obtained from reference TRBV5-4 and TRBJ2-1, is as follows: ETGVTQSPTHLIKTRGQQVTLRCSSQSGHNTVSWYQQALGQGPQFIFQYYREEENGRGNFPPRFSGLQFPNYSSELNVNALELDDSALYLCASRGGIAALGDEQFFGPGTRLTVL.

This clone was detected only once. Here the CDR3 DNA reads TGTGCCAGCTCACCTGGGGCGGCTCCGAACACCGGGGAGCTGTTTTTT. It specifies CASSPGAAPNTGELFF. The V call is TRBV18, the J call TRBJ2-2, with D perhaps TRBD1 (5 bases). V shed 3 bases and J shed 0 bases, with 11 bases lying between them. The CDR3 is 16 amino acids. Germline assignment: CDR1 KGHSH and CDR2 LQKENI.

This rearrangement joins TRBV6-5 to TRBJ1-5; D gene unclear. Germline V gene sequence: CDR1 MNHEY, CDR2 SVGAGI. The CDR3 extends over 14 amino acids. V gave up 4 bases and J gave up 6 bases, with 13 bases separating them. CDR3 amino acids: CASSLAGISQPQHF. The CDR3 nucleotides read TGTGCCAGCAGTTTAGCAGGAATCAGTCAGCCCCAGCATTTT.

The CDR3 coding sequence is TGTGCCTGGAGTCCTAGTTGGACAGGGGTGGGTGAGCAGTACTTC. Translated: CAWSPSWTGVGEQYF. This chain links TRBV30 with TRBJ2-7, with TRBD1 matching 9 bases. Germline V lookup: CDR1 GTSNPN, CDR2 SVGIG (reference sequence). The CDR3 spans 15 residues. The junction had 12 bases not matched to a gene; V was cut back by 2 bases and J by 7 bases.

The chain links TRBV7-9 to TRBJ2-1, with D perhaps assigned TRBD1 or TRBD2 (5 bases each). V was shortened by 5 bases and J by 7 bases, with 24 bases between the two germline ends. This CDR3 contains 17 residues. Per the germline V gene, CDR1 is SEHNR and CDR2 is FQNEAQ (reference sequence). CDR3 amino acids: CASSPPGLERLGNEQFF. The CDR3 DNA follows: TGTGCCAGCAGCCCCCCGGGGCTGGAGCGGTTGGGAAATGAGCAGTTCTTC.

The chain employs TRBV4-1 and TRBJ1-1; the D is unclear. The CDR3 has 15 amino acids. Germline CDR1 reads MGHRA; CDR2 reads YSYEKL. V dropped 3 bases and J dropped 4 bases, with 15 bases sitting between them. CDR3 loop: CASSQLGGSGTEAFF. The CDR3 DNA is TGCGCCAGCAGCCAGTTGGGTGGAAGCGGCACTGAAGCTTTCTTT.

V is TRBV21-1 and J is TRBJ1-4; TRBD1, the D gene given by the table, was not confirmed from the DNA. TRBV21-1 is deemed a pseudogene. The CDR3 extends over 11 amino acids. CDR3 in amino acids: CASRNRLALFF. The CDR3, as DNA: TGTGCCAGCAGAAACAGGTTGGCACTGTTTTTT.